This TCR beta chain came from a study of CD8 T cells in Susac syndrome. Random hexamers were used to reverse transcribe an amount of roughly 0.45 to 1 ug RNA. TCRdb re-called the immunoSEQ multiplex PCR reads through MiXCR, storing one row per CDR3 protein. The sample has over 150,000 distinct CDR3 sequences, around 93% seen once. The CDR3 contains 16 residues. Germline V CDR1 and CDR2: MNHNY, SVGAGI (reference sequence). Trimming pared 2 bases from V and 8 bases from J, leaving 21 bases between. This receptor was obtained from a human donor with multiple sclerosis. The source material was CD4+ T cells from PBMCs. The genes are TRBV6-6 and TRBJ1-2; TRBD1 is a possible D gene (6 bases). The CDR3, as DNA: TGTGCCAGCAGTTACGGGAGGGGGGACACCCGGCGAGGCTACACCTTC. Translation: CASSYGRGDTRRGYTF.